The 10 T cell receptor beta chains in this list originate from one sample, sequenced in a study of beta chain features in type 1 diabetes listed by TCRdb under 2018. The library was built by means of the immunoSEQ multiplex PCR assay. The entire amount of isolated RNA was reverse transcribed using the High Capacity cDNA Reverse Transcription Kit, so the sequenced TCRB transcripts were expressed ones. The immuneACCESS repertoire file appears here via TCRdb, limited to in-frame rearrangements. These files lack a portion of the clones; in checked studies, under half of the deficit traces to unresolved V genes, and the cause of the others is not known. This sample holds 150,000 to 190,000 clones; about 7.3% were observed only once. The ten largest clones represent 0.65% of the sample. Specimen: central memory CD4+ T cells from blood. The receptors shown here come from a young man in good health.

This rearrangement joins TRBV6-5 to TRBJ2-7, with 8 bases aligning to TRBD2. Germline CDR1 reads MNHEY; CDR2 reads SVGAGI. The CDR3 length is 14 residues. Trimming removed 5 bases from V and 3 bases from J; junction bases left unmatched: 6. CDR3 bases: TGTGCCAGCAGTACCGGACTAGCCGTCTACGAGCAGTACTTC. As protein: CASSTGLAVYEQYF.

Only a few counts were recorded for this clone. The gene calls are TRBV9 and TRBJ2-1, with D perhaps TRBD1 (6 bases). The CDR3 loop spans 15 amino acids. The germline gives CDR1 SGDLS, CDR2 YYNGEE. Trimming pared 0 bases from V and 4 bases from J, leaving 11 bases between. CDR3 residues: CASSVATGRYNEQFF. The CDR3, as DNA: TGTGCCAGCAGCGTAGCGACAGGCCGATACAATGAGCAGTTCTTC.

The chain combines TRBV9 with TRBJ1-4; 7 nucleotides line up with TRBD1. J was trimmed by 8 bases and V by 2 bases; bases with no gene match: 6. This CDR3 region has 14 residues. Looked up from germline, CDR1 is SGDLS and CDR2 is YYNGEE. The CDR3 coding sequence is TGTGCCAGCAGCGTGACAGGGCAAGAAGAAAAACTGTTTTTT. This gives the protein CASSVTGQEEKLFF.

This clone was observed a few times. The rearrangement links TRBV10-3 to TRBJ2-1, with TRBD2 matching over 7 bases. The CDR3 sequence is 12 residues long. The V segment lost 8 bases and the J segment 8 bases; nucleotides outside the gene matches: 6. Germline V gives CDR1 ENHRY, CDR2 SYGVKD. The DNA of the CDR3 is TGTGCCATCCGGGGGGAAGGGGATGAGCAGTTCTTC. Translating gives CAIRGEGDEQFF.

This clone was detected a few times. The chain couples TRBV19 to TRBJ2-3; tentatively, D is TRBD1 (5 bases). V lost 4 bases and J lost 4, with 12 bases in between. Germline CDR1 reads LNHDA; CDR2 reads SQIVND (reference sequence). The CDR3 has 14 amino acids. CDR3 amino acids: CASSSQGSADTQYF. The CDR3 DNA sequence: TGTGCCAGTAGTAGCCAGGGAAGCGCAGATACGCAGTATTTT. Together with reference TRBV19 and TRBJ2-3, the CDR3 gives the full variable domain: DGGITQSPKYLFRKEGQNVTLSCEQNLNHDAMYWYRQDPGQGLRLIYYSQIVNDFQKGDIAEGYSVSREKKESFPLTVTSAQKNPTAFYLCASSSQGSADTQYFGPGTRLTVL.

This clone was found a few times. This chain uses TRBV18 with TRBJ2-6, with D tentatively TRBD1 (5 bases). V shed 3 bases and J shed 1 base, with 10 bases lying between them. Germline assignment: CDR1 KGHSH and CDR2 LQKENI. The CDR3 loop spans 16 amino acids. This CDR3 reads CASSPQGLSGANVLTF. The CDR3 DNA is TGTGCCAGCTCACCGCAGGGCTTGTCTGGGGCCAACGTCCTGACTTTC.

This clone has ten or more counts. The V and J genes are TRBV19 and TRBJ2-1, with D possibly being TRBD1 (6 bases). This CDR3 has 13 amino acids. CDR1 and CDR2 (germline): LNHDA, SQIVND (reference sequence). V dropped 6 bases and J dropped 4 bases, with 10 bases sitting between them. The CDR3 spells CASRPGVYNEQFF. CDR3 nucleotide sequence: TGTGCCAGTAGGCCAGGGGTTTACAATGAGCAGTTCTTC.

The chain is built from TRBV28 and TRBJ1-1; possible D gene TRBD1, 6 bases. Germline lookup yields CDR1 MDHEN and CDR2 SYDVKM. The V end was cut by 10 bases, the J end by 1 base, with 13 bases between. This CDR3 region has 13 residues. The CDR3 region is CATQDSRNTEAFF. The CDR3, as DNA: TGTGCCACCCAGGACAGTAGGAACACTGAAGCTTTCTTT.

This clone was seen a handful of times. The chain carries TRBV5-5 and TRBJ2-1; a weak D match, TRBD2 (6 bases). This CDR3 is 14 amino acids long. Trimming removed 2 bases from V and 3 bases from J, with 9 bases in between. Germline V lookup: CDR1 SGHKS, CDR2 YYEKEE (reference sequence). This CDR3 is CASSFGGIYNEQFF. The CDR3 DNA sequence: TGTGCCAGCAGCTTTGGGGGGATCTACAATGAGCAGTTCTTC.

The rearrangement joins TRBV27 to TRBJ1-1, with TRBD1 as a possible D gene (5 bases). Trimming cost V 5 bases and J 2 bases, with 9 bases left between them. Per germline, CDR1 MNHEY and CDR2 SMNVEV (reference sequence). There are 13 residues in the CDR3. As DNA, the CDR3 is TGTGCCAGCAGTAAGGGGTTCAACACTGAAGCTTTCTTT. Protein sequence: CASSKGFNTEAFF.